The 21 T cell receptor beta chains reported below all come from one sample, sequenced in a study of T-cell reconstitution after alpha-beta-depleted transplantation in children. Researchers prepared the TCRbeta library using unique molecular identifiers, the study reports. TCRdb used MiXCR to reprocess the PCR reads, holding one entry per CDR3 protein. The data show 360,000 or so distinct CDR3 sequences, roughly 22% seen once. Source: PBMCs from the stem cell graft donor, taken from the stem cell graft. These TCRs come from a human donor who donated a stem cell graft to a child with acute myeloid leukemia.

This clonotype was observed many times. This chain uses TRBV20-1 with TRBJ2-2; D is possibly TRBD1 (5 bases). This CDR3 is 16 amino acids long. V lost 3 bases, J lost 3 bases, and 17 bases lay in between. CDR1 and CDR2 from the germline V gene are DFQATT and SNEGSKA (reference sequence). CDR3 bases: TGCAGTGCTAGGGCCCGTGAGACAGAGGACACCGGGGAGCTGTTTTTT. It is translated as CSARARETEDTGELFF.

This clonotype was found a few times. This chain uses TRBV12-3 or TRBV12-4 with TRBJ2-1, with no clear D. The V gene lost 7 bases and the J gene lost 6 bases, with 19 bases spanning the gap. CDR3 length: 15 amino acids. The CDR3 DNA is TGTGCCAGCACCTACCTGTCTCCGCCCAGCAATGAGCAGTTCTTC. Its translation: CASTYLSPPSNEQFF.

This clonotype was found a few times. This chain links TRBV12-3 or TRBV12-4 with TRBJ1-5, with a weak D call TRBD1 (5 bases). V lost 6 bases to trimming and J lost 0 bases, with 12 bases between them. This CDR3 spans 15 amino acids. Here the CDR3 DNA reads TGTGCCAGCAGCCGGGGGGATCCTAGCAATCAGCCCCAGCATTTT. Translating it yields CASSRGDPSNQPQHF.

This clonotype was seen ten or more times. The chain uses TRBV15 and TRBJ1-1, with unresolved D. V lost 0 bases, J lost 7 bases, and 6 bases lay in between. Germline V gene data show CDR1 as LNHNV and CDR2 as YYDKDF (reference sequence). The CDR3 contains 12 residues. The CDR3, as DNA: TGTGCCACCAGCAGAGATGGTATTGAAGCTTTCTTT. Encoded protein: CATSRDGIEAFF.

The chain combines TRBV15 with TRBJ2-7; 15 bases fit TRBD2. CDR1 is LNHNV, CDR2 YYDKDF, per germline (reference sequence). J gave up 0 bases and V 3 bases, and 3 bases lay outside the gene matches. This CDR3 has 17 residues. CDR3 nucleotide sequence: TGTGCCACCAGCAGGGGACTAGCGGGAGGTAACTCCTACGAGCAGTACTTC. Amino acids: CATSRGLAGGNSYEQYF. The complete variable domain, with remaining parts taken from reference TRBV15 and TRBJ2-7, reads DAMVIQNPRYQVTQFGKPVTLSCSQTLNHNVMYWYQQKSSQAPKLLFHYYDKDFNNEADTPDNFQSRRPNTSFCFLDIRSPGLGDTAMYLCATSRGLAGGNSYEQYFGPGTRLTVT.

The chain carries TRBV12-3 or TRBV12-4 and TRBJ1-5, with D tentatively TRBD1 (5 bases). This CDR3 spans 14 amino acids. Trimming took 2 bases from V and 2 from J, leaving 7 bases between them. The CDR3: CASSLSRGNQPQHF. In DNA form, the CDR3 reads TGTGCCAGCAGTTTATCCAGGGGCAATCAGCCCCAGCATTTT.

The chain employs TRBV29-1 and TRBJ2-1; TRBD2 matches at 14 bases. CDR1 is SQVTM and CDR2 is ANQGSEA in the germline V gene. J was trimmed by 4 bases and V by 4 bases; bases with no gene match: 12. The CDR3 contains 18 residues. CDR3 coding DNA: TGCAGCGTTGTTGAGGTCAGACTAGCGGGAGGGGGGTACAATGAGCAGTTCTTC. Encoded protein: CSVVEVRLAGGGYNEQFF.

The rearrangement links TRBV9 to TRBJ2-3; 14 bases match TRBD2. The V and J ends lost 3 bases and 0 bases, in that order; junction bases with no gene match: 9. The germline V gene encodes CDR1 SGDLS and CDR2 YYNGEE. This CDR3 is 19 amino acids long. The CDR3 loop reads CASSGTSGRTFSSTDTQYF. Here the CDR3 DNA reads TGTGCCAGCAGCGGGACTAGCGGGAGGACTTTCTCTAGCACAGATACGCAGTATTTT. The full variable domain, rest sourced from reference TRBV9 and TRBJ2-3, is DSGVTQTPKHLITATGQRVTLRCSPRSGDLSVYWYQQSLDQGLQFLIQYYNGEERAKGNILERFSAQQFPDLHSELNLSSLELGDSALYFCASSGTSGRTFSSTDTQYFGPGTRLTVL.

At least ten counts were recorded for this clonotype. The chain joins TRBV29-1 to TRBJ2-5; D remains ambiguous. CDR3 length equals 10 residues. Trimming took off 4 bases at V and 3 bases at J, with 3 bases between the two ends. Germline CDR1 SQVTM, CDR2 ANQGSEA. This chain's CDR3 is CSVAEETQYF. The CDR3 DNA reads TGCAGCGTTGCGGAAGAGACCCAGTACTTC.

In this sample, this clonotype turned up a few times. This rearrangement joins TRBV7-2 to TRBJ2-3, with D perhaps matching TRBD2 (5 bases). This CDR3 has 14 amino acids. Germline CDR1 reads SGHTA; CDR2 reads FQGNSA. Trimming took 4 bases from V and 4 from J, leaving 12 bases between them. CDR3 protein: CASSSREISDTQYF. DNA of the CDR3: TGTGCCAGCAGCTCACGGGAAATCTCAGATACGCAGTATTTT.

V gene TRBV29-1 combines with J gene TRBJ2-3; weak D call: TRBD2 (6 bases). The V gene lost 6 bases and the J gene lost 0 bases, with 13 bases spanning the gap. The CDR3 loop spans 14 amino acids. Per germline, CDR1 SQVTM and CDR2 ANQGSEA. The CDR3: CSVQWTTSTDTQYF. CDR3 nucleotides: TGCAGCGTCCAATGGACTACCAGCACAGATACGCAGTATTTT.

DNA for the CDR3: TGTGCCAGCACCCTTACCGCCCAGGGGTATAATGGCTACACCTTC. Protein: CASTLTAQGYNGYTF. V is TRBV7-2 and J is TRBJ1-2, with TRBD1 as a possible D gene (6 bases). From germline, CDR1 is SGHTA and CDR2 FQGNSA. The V gene lost 7 bases and the J gene lost 6 bases, with 21 bases spanning the gap. The CDR3 length is 15 residues.

This clonotype was seen only a few times. V and J are TRBV29-1 and TRBJ2-3; no clear D gene. CDR1 SQVTM and CDR2 ANQGSEA come from the germline V gene. V shed 6 bases and J shed 4 bases, with 17 bases lying between them. This CDR3 contains 14 residues. The CDR3 protein is CSVPKADRADTQYF. CDR3 sequence (DNA): TGCAGCGTCCCCAAGGCAGATAGAGCAGATACGCAGTATTTT.

The chain recombines TRBV12-3 or TRBV12-4 with TRBJ1-5; 7 positions agree with TRBD1. This CDR3 spans 14 amino acids. Trimming removed 6 bases from V and 3 bases from J; junction bases left unmatched: 5. Written as DNA, the CDR3 is TGTGCCAGCAGCCCTCAGGGGGACAATCAGCCCCAGCATTTT. The encoded protein is CASSPQGDNQPQHF.

In this sample, this clonotype turned up many times. This rearrangement joins TRBV7-3 to TRBJ1-1, with 7 positions matching TRBD1. Germline loops: CDR1 SGHTA, CDR2 FQGTGA. Losses at the gene ends were 3 bases for V and 5 bases for J; bases not matched to a gene: 3. The CDR3 has 13 amino acids. The CDR3 nucleotides are TGTGCCAGCAGCTTCGACAGGGAAACTGAAGCTTTCTTT. The encoded protein is CASSFDRETEAFF.

Written as DNA, the CDR3 is TGTGCCAGCAGCCAAGCTCGCGGACCTGGGGCCAACGTCCTGACTTTC. Encoded protein: CASSQARGPGANVLTF. The chain recombines TRBV4-2 with TRBJ2-6; D unresolved. Trimming shortened V by 1 base and J by 2 bases, and 9 bases separated the two germline ends. The CDR3 runs 16 residues. Germline-derived CDR1 and CDR2 are LGHNA and YNFKEQ.

V usage is TRBV5-1 and J usage is TRBJ2-2; D possibly corresponds to TRBD2 (5 bases). CDR3 length: 15 amino acids. CDR1 is SGHRS, CDR2 YFSETQ, per germline. The V end lost 2 bases, the J end lost 0 bases, and 8 bases lay between the germline ends. CDR3 sequence reads: CASSFLATNTGELFF. CDR3 DNA: TGCGCCAGCAGCTTCCTAGCAACGAACACCGGGGAGCTGTTTTTT.

This clonotype was seen repeatedly, ten times or more. The rearrangement uses TRBV15 and TRBJ2-7; D is possibly TRBD2 (6 bases). The CDR3 length is 15 residues. Between the trimmed V and J ends, which lost 1 base and 6 bases, there was a span of 16 bases. Germline CDR1 is LNHNV and CDR2 is YYDKDF (reference sequence). The CDR3 sequence: CATSRGAEGSSEQYF. The CDR3 DNA reads TGTGCCACCAGCAGAGGAGCGGAGGGGTCATCCGAGCAGTACTTC.

This rearrangement joins TRBV20-1 to TRBJ2-7; TRBD2 matches 9 bases. This CDR3 is 14 amino acids long. V trimming: 5 bases; J trimming: 3 bases; junction bases outside the gene matches: 8. Germline loops: CDR1 DFQATT, CDR2 SNEGSKA (reference sequence). In DNA form, the CDR3 reads TGCAGTGCTCCACGGGCGGGAGGGAACTACGAGCAGTACTTC. Amino acids: CSAPRAGGNYEQYF.

This clonotype was counted only a few times. The chain has TRBV12-3 or TRBV12-4 and TRBJ1-1, with D tentatively TRBD1 (5 bases). Trimming took 1 base from V and 11 from J, leaving 11 bases between them. This CDR3 has 12 amino acids. CDR3 amino acids: CASSLEGTGAFF. CDR3 DNA: TGTGCCAGCAGTTTAGAGGGGACCGGGGCTTTCTTT.

J is TRBJ2-5 and V is TRBV9; 15 bases match TRBD2. The CDR3 spans 16 residues. The V gene's germline CDR1 is SGDLS and CDR2 YYNGEE. V was pared by 1 base and J by 4 bases, with 2 bases of the junction left unmatched. In nucleotides, the CDR3 is TGTGCCAGCAGCGTATGGGGACTAGCGGGAGGAGAGACCCAGTACTTC. Residues: CASSVWGLAGGETQYF.